This T cell receptor (beta chain) is from a study of blood T cell repertoires in COVID-19. Whole-study context: Samples taken during acute and convalescent COVID-19 were collected in the United States, Italy and Spain. Nucleic acid was either cDNA or gDNA, and it came from T cells, B-cell-depleted T cells, or PBMCs.

In the original processing: Amplification of reference gene primers provided the estimated nucleated cell counts. Profiling relied on immunoSEQ multiplex PCR, and the TCRdb table lists in-frame clones only, not all of them. D and trimming were read from the DNA, whereas the V and J calls and clone size are those reported in that table. Of under 500,000 clones listed, roughly nine tenths are singletons. Germline V gene data show CDR1 as LGHNA and CDR2 as YSLEER. This CDR3 spans 15 amino acids. Losses at the gene ends were 1 base for V and 6 bases for J; bases not matched to a gene: 6. This chain uses TRBV4-3 with TRBJ2-1; 7 bases line up with TRBD2. Sequenced: PBMCs or T cells enriched from blood (not recorded which). This TCR was sampled from a woman aged 18 to 35 with acute COVID-19. CDR3 nucleotides: TGCGCCAGCAGCCAAGTCCAGCGGGACCCCAATGAGCAGTTCTTC. It translates to CASSQVQRDPNEQFF.